A selection of T cell receptor beta chains follows, all from one sample in a study of T cell responses to AZD1222 COVID-19 vaccine. Produced via immunoSEQ multiplex PCR; TCRdb's table is partial and in-frame only. The repertoire holds some 150,000 clones, with 90% to 95% as singletons. The starting material was peripheral blood, obtained on day 0 of MenACWY control vaccination. The source is an adult in good health. Both conserved end residues are part of each CDR3. A D gene is named only where the DNA matches it firmly. Expanded clones get a size class; other rows say once, few or many, or leave the size out.

J gene,clone size,V gene,D gene,CDR3 protein,CDR3 DNA
TRBJ2-5,-,TRBV9,-,CASSVGRAETQYF,TGTGCCAGCAGCGTAGGGCGGGCAGAGACCCAGTACTTC
TRBJ2-7,-,TRBV19,-,CASSISLSSYEQYF,TGTGCCAGTAGTATCAGTCTTAGCTCCTACGAGCAGTACTTC
TRBJ1-3,-,TRBV19,-,CASSVGQISGNTIYF,TGTGCCAGTAGTGTTGGACAGATCTCTGGAAACACCATATATTTT
TRBJ1-5,-,TRBV28,-,CASRIEGRQPQHF,TGTGCCAGCAGGATCGAGGGGCGGCAGCCCCAGCATTTT
TRBJ2-5,-,TRBV11-2,TRBD2,CASSGLGGGAETQYF,TGTGCCAGCAGCGGCCTGGGCGGGGGGGCGGAGACCCAGTACTTC
TRBJ1-3,-,TRBV29-1,-,CSVKRAGDRNTIYF,TGCAGCGTGAAAAGGGCAGGGGATAGAAACACCATATATTTT
TRBJ1-1,-,TRBV27,-,CASSSASDRTEAFF,TGTGCCAGCAGTTCCGCCTCCGATCGCACTGAAGCTTTCTTT
TRBJ1-5,-,TRBV9,-,CASSVAAGYNQPQHF,TGTGCCAGCAGCGTAGCCGCAGGCTACAATCAGCCCCAGCATTTT
TRBJ1-6,-,TRBV3-1/TRBV3-2,TRBD1,CASSTWGQGSGSYNSPLHF,TGTGCCAGCAGCACCTGGGGACAGGGCTCGGGCTCCTATAATTCACCCCTCCACTTT
TRBJ1-1,once,TRBV19,-,CASSIGQKAFF,TGTGCCAGTAGTATAGGACAGAAAGCTTTCTTT
TRBJ2-2,-,TRBV28,-,CASSRSGAQGGELFF,TGTGCCAGCAGTCGATCGGGGGCGCAGGGCGGGGAGCTGTTTTTT
TRBJ1-5,-,TRBV2,-,CASGIDSNQPQHF,TGTGCCAGCGGTATAGATAGCAATCAGCCCCAGCATTTT
TRBJ1-1,-,TRBV7-6,-,CASSPPGSGGAFF,TGTGCCAGCAGTCCCCCAGGGTCCGGGGGAGCTTTCTTT
TRBJ2-1,-,TRBV5-1,TRBD2,CASSSGLAGANEQFF,TGCGCCAGCAGCTCGGGACTAGCGGGGGCCAATGAGCAGTTCTTC
TRBJ1-2,-,TRBV5-1,TRBD1,CASSLPGQGKHGYTF,TGCGCCAGCAGCTTACCGGGACAGGGCAAACATGGCTACACCTTC
TRBJ1-6,-,TRBV28,-,CASSLLGSPLHF,TGTGCCAGCAGTTTACTTGGATCACCCCTCCACTTT
TRBJ1-1,once,TRBV15,-,CATSNPPGGYTEAFF,TGTGCCACCAGCAACCCCCCCGGGGGATACACTGAAGCTTTCTTT
TRBJ1-5,once,TRBV6-5,TRBD1,CASSRQGVGDQPQHF,TGTGCCAGCAGTCGACAGGGGGTAGGTGATCAGCCCCAGCATTTT
TRBJ2-7,once,TRBV6-2/TRBV6-3,-,CASSYVAVYEQYF,TGTGCCAGCAGTTACGTTGCCGTATACGAGCAGTACTTC
TRBJ1-4,-,TRBV2,TRBD1,CASSIPGQGDEKLFF,TGTGCCAGCAGCATCCCGGGACAGGGAGATGAAAAACTGTTTTTT
TRBJ2-3,-,TRBV6-2/TRBV6-3,TRBD2,CASSYSMPGGTDTQYF,TGTGCCAGCAGTTACTCGATGCCGGGGGGGACGGATACGCAGTATTTT
TRBJ1-1,-,TRBV12-3/TRBV12-4,-,CATSQEQNTEAFF,TGTGCCACTTCCCAGGAACAGAACACTGAAGCTTTCTTT
TRBJ2-7,once,TRBV29-1,TRBD1,CSGTGDSYEQYF,TGCAGCGGGACAGGGGATTCCTACGAGCAGTACTTC
TRBJ1-1,-,TRBV6-5,-,CASTKLGGYTEAFF,TGTGCCAGCACCAAGTTGGGTGGGTACACTGAAGCTTTCTTT
TRBJ1-6,once,TRBV6-5,TRBD1,CASSRGDRGWTPLHF,TGTGCCAGCAGTCGGGGGGACAGGGGTTGGACACCCCTCCACTTT
TRBJ2-3,once,TRBV4-2,-,CASSQERLRAGALDTQYF,TGTGCCAGCAGCCAAGAAAGACTGAGGGCGGGGGCTCTAGATACGCAGTATTTT
TRBJ2-5,-,TRBV7-2,TRBD2,CASSSDPGLAGGAEYF,TGTGCCAGCAGCTCAGACCCGGGACTAGCGGGGGGAGCAGAGTACTTC
TRBJ2-7,-,TRBV7-9,-,CASSFFEPYEQYF,TGTGCCAGCAGCTTCTTTGAACCCTACGAGCAGTACTTC
TRBJ1-4,once,TRBV4-2,TRBD1,CASSLTRSGQGEKLFF,TGTGCCAGCAGCCTCACCCGGTCGGGACAGGGGGAGAAACTGTTTTTT
TRBJ1-5,few,TRBV5-1,-,CASSATGTREPQHF,TGCGCCAGCAGCGCCACAGGGACCCGGGAGCCCCAGCATTTT
TRBJ1-1,-,TRBV2,TRBD1,CASKGQANTEAFF,TGTGCCAGCAAAGGACAGGCGAACACTGAAGCTTTCTTT
TRBJ1-2,-,TRBV2,-,CATTRARESPRNYGYTF,TGTGCCACCACAAGGGCCAGGGAGAGCCCCAGAAACTATGGCTACACCTTC
TRBJ1-1,-,TRBV4-2,-,CASSQEKRGIPEAFF,TGTGCCAGCAGCCAAGAGAAAAGGGGTATCCCTGAAGCTTTCTTT
TRBJ2-4,-,TRBV19,TRBD2,CASSGSGGATENIQYF,TGTGCCAGTAGTGGCTCGGGAGGGGCGACCGAAAACATTCAGTACTTC
TRBJ1-2,-,TRBV7-2,-,CASSLGVSMGGYTF,TGTGCCAGCAGCTTAGGGGTTTCTATGGGTGGCTACACCTTC
TRBJ1-4,-,TRBV19,-,CASSMGDIATNEKLFF,TGTGCCAGTAGTATGGGGGACATTGCAACTAATGAAAAACTGTTTTTT
TRBJ1-5,-,TRBV10-3,-,CAISESGGNQPQHF,TGTGCCATCAGTGAGTCGGGGGGCAATCAGCCCCAGCATTTT
TRBJ2-5,-,TRBV6-5,TRBD2,CASEGLAGGGETQYF,TGTGCCAGCGAGGGACTAGCGGGGGGCGGGGAGACCCAGTACTTC
TRBJ2-1,-,TRBV7-8,TRBD2,CASSLHRLAGGYNEQFF,TGTGCCAGCAGCCTTCACCGACTAGCGGGGGGCTACAATGAGCAGTTCTTC
TRBJ2-7,once,TRBV19,-,CASSRALASEQYF,TGTGCCAGTAGTAGAGCGCTAGCGTCAGAGCAGTACTTC
TRBJ2-1,-,TRBV7-2,TRBD2,CASSKASGTTYNEQFF,TGTGCCAGCAGCAAAGCTAGCGGAACTACCTACAATGAGCAGTTCTTC
TRBJ1-1,-,TRBV4-2,-,CASSQLAGSTNTEAFF,TGTGCCAGCAGCCAATTGGCGGGAAGCACGAACACTGAAGCTTTCTTT
TRBJ2-6,-,TRBV5-1,-,CASSLGHTGSGANVLTF,TGCGCCAGCAGCTTGGGACATACAGGGTCCGGGGCCAACGTCCTGACTTTC
TRBJ2-7,-,TRBV11-2,TRBD2,CASSFPGGFYEQYF,TGTGCCAGCAGCTTCCCGGGAGGCTTCTACGAGCAGTACTTC
TRBJ2-3,-,TRBV7-9,TRBD2,CASSPERGPSTDTQYF,TGTGCCAGCAGCCCCGAGCGGGGACCTAGCACAGATACGCAGTATTTT
TRBJ1-3,-,TRBV3-1/TRBV3-2,-,CASSRDRSGNTIYF,TGTGCCAGCAGCCGGGACCGCTCTGGAAACACCATATATTTT
TRBJ2-5,-,TRBV5-4,-,CASSLISGQETQYF,TGTGCCAGCAGCTTGATATCCGGCCAGGAGACCCAGTACTTC
TRBJ1-4,-,TRBV9,TRBD1,CASSSRDRDNEKLFF,TGTGCCAGCAGCTCACGGGACAGAGACAATGAAAAACTGTTTTTT
TRBJ1-2,-,TRBV7-2,-,CASSLSSGGYTF,TGTGCCAGCAGCTTATCTTCTGGTGGCTACACCTTC
TRBJ2-3,-,TRBV5-1,-,CASSLITSDTQYF,TGCGCCAGCAGCTTGATTACCTCAGATACGCAGTATTTT
TRBJ2-7,-,TRBV2,-,CASTPGSDLSYEQYF,TGTGCCAGCACCCCCGGTAGCGACCTCTCCTACGAGCAGTACTTC
TRBJ2-7,-,TRBV21-1,-,CASIPGTNRPDLGIGEQYF,TGTGCCAGCATACCCGGGACAAATAGGCCGGACCTGGGTATTGGGGAGCAGTACTTC
TRBJ2-1,-,TRBV27,-,CASSSRGGPIHRGANEQFF,TGTGCCAGCAGTTCTAGAGGAGGGCCAATACACCGGGGAGCCAATGAGCAGTTCTTC